This T cell receptor (beta chain) was sequenced for a study of CD8+ T cells in alopecia areata. Study findings and constraints: Compared with normal scalp, lesional scalp had higher clonality and more expanded CD8+ clones.

As concerns this clone: As yet, its antigen is unknown.

In each case, RNA was isolated and then reverse transcribed into cDNA as the sequencing template. Sequencing used immunoSEQ multiplex PCR; TCRdb keeps in-frame clones, though not all of them. Here the sample spans roughly 150,000 clones, around 57% being singletons. Sequencing was carried out using CD4+ T cells sorted from blood. The clonotype was recovered from a human donor in good health.

The CDR3 reads CASSVTGGSRQPQHF. In DNA, the CDR3 is TGTGCCAGCAGTGTGACAGGGGGCTCCCGTCAGCCCCAGCATTTT. The V and J genes are TRBV6-6 and TRBJ1-5, with 10 bases fitting TRBD1. This CDR3 contains 15 residues. The V gene's germline CDR1 is MNHNY and CDR2 SVGAGI (reference sequence). J was trimmed by 6 bases and V by 5 bases; bases with no gene match: 7.